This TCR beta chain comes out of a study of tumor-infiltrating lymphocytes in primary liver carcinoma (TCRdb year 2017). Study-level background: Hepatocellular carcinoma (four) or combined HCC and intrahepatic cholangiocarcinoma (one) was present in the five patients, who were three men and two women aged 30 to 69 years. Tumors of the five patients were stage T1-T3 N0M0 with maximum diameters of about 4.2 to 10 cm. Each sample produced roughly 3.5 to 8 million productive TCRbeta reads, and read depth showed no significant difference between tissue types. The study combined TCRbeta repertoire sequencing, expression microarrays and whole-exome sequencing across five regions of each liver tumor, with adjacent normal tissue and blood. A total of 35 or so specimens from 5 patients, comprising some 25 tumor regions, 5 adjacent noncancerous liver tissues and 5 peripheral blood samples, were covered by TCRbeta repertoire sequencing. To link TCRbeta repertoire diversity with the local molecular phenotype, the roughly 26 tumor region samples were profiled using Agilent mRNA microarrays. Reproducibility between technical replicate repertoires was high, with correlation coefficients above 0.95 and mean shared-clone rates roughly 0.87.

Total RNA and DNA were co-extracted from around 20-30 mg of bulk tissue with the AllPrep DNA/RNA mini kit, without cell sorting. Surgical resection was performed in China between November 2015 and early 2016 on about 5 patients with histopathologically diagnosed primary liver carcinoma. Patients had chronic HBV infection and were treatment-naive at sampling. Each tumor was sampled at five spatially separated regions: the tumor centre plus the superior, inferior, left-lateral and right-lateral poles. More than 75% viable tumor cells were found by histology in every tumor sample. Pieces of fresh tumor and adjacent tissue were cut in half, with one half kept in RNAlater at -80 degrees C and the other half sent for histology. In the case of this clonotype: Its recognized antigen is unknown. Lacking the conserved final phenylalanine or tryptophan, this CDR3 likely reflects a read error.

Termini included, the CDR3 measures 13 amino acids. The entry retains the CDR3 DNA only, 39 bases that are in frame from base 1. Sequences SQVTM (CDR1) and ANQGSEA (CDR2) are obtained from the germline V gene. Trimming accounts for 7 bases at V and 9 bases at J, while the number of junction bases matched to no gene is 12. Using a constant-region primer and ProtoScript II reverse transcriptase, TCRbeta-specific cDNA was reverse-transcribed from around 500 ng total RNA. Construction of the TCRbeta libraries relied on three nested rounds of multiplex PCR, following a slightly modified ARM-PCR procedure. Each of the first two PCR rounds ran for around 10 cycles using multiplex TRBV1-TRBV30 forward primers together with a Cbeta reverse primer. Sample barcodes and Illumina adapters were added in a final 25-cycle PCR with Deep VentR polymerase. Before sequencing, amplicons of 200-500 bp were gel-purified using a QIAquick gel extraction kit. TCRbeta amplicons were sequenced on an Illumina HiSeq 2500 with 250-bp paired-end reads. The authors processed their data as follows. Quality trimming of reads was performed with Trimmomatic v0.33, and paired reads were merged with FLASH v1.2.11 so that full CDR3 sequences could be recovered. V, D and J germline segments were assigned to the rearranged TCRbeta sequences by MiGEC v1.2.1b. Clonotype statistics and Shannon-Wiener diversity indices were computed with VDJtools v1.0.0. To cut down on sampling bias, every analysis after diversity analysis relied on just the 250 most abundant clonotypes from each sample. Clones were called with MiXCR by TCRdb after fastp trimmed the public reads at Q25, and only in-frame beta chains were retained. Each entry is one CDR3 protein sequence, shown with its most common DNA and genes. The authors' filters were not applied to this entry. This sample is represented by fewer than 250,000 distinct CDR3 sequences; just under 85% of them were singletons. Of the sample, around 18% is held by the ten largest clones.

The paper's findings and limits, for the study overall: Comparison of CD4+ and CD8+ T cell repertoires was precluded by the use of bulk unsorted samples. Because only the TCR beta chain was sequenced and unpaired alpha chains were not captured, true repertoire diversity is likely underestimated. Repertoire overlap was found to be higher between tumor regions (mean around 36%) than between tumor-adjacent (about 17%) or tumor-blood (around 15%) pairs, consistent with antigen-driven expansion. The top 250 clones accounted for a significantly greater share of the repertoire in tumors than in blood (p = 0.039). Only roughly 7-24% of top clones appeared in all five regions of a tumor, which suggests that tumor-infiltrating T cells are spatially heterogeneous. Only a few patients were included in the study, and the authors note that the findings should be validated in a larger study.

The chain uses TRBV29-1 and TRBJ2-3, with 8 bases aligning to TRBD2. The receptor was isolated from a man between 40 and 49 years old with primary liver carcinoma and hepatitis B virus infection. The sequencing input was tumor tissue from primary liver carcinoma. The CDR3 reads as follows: CSGAGASIVTQYY. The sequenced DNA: TGCAGCGGAGCGGGAGCGTCCATCGTGACGCAGTATTAT.